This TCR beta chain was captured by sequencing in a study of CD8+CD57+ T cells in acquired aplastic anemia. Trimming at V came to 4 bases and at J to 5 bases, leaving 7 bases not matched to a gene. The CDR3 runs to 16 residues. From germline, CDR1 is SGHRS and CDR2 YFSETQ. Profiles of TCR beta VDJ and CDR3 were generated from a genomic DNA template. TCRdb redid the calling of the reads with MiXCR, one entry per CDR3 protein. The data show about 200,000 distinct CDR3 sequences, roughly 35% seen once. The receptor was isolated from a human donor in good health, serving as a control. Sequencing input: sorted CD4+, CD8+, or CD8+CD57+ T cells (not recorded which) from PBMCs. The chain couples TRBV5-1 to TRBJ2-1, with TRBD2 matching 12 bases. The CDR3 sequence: CASSPLTSGSNNEQFF. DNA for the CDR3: TGCGCCAGCAGCCCGCTGACTAGCGGGAGTAACAATGAGCAGTTCTTC.